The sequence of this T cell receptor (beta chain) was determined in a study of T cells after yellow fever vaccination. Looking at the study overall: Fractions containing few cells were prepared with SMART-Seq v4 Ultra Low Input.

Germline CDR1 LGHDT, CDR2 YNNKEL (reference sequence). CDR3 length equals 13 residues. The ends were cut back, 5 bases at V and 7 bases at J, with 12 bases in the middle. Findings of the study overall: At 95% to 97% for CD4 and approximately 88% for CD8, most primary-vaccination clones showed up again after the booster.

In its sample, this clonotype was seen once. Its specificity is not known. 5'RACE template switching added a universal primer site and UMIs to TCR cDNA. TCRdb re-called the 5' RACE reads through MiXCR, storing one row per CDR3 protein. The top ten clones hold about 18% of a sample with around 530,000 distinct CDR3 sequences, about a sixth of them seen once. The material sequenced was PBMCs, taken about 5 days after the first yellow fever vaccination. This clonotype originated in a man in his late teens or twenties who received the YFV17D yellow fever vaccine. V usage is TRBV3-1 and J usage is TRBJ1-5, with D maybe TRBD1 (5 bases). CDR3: CASSVRVEQPQHF. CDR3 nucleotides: TGTGCCAGCAGCGTCAGGGTAGAGCAGCCCCAGCATTTT.